Presented here are 20 T cell receptor beta chains from one specimen sequenced in a study of shared clonotypes between healthy human individuals. CD45RO-negative, CCR7-selected cells formed the naive CD8 fraction, which excluded terminally differentiated effector memory CD45RA+ cells. Some clones are missing from TCRdb's copy, which holds only in-frame ones; the method was immunoSEQ multiplex PCR. This sample yields around 560,000 clones, of which approximately 95% are seen a single time; approximately 0.11% belongs to the top ten. The specimen sequenced was naive CD8+ T cells sorted from blood. These receptors all stem from a woman in her twenties or thirties in good health.

V usage is TRBV28 and J usage is TRBJ1-2; D gene unclear. CDR3 length equals 13 residues. Trimming removed 4 bases from V and 3 bases from J, with 9 bases in between. Looked up from germline, CDR1 is MDHEN and CDR2 is SYDVKM. CDR3 nucleotides: TGTGCCAGCAGTTGGCGCGGGGACTATGGCTACACCTTC. Amino acids: CASSWRGDYGYTF.

This clone was detected a few times. The sample carries other DNA sequences with the same CDR3. The gene calls are TRBV5-1 and TRBJ2-7; TRBD2 aligns across 8 bases. The germline CDR1 and CDR2 sequences are SGHRS and YFSETQ. Unmatched junction bases numbered 2, after V lost 2 bases and J lost 4 bases. The CDR3 spans 13 residues. The CDR3 loop is CASSFGLAYEQYF. In DNA, the CDR3 is TGCGCCAGCAGCTTTGGACTAGCTTACGAGCAGTACTTC. The whole variable domain, remainder taken from reference TRBV5-1 and TRBJ2-7, is KAGVTQTPRYLIKTRGQQVTLSCSPISGHRSVSWYQQTPGQGLQFLFEYFSETQRNKGNFPGRFSGRQFSNSRSEMNVSTLELGDSALYLCASSFGLAYEQYFGPGTRLTVT.

This clone was counted once. This is likely a read error, given that the CDR3 carries no conserved phenylalanine or tryptophan at its end. No DNA is shown, since the ends of the CDR3 on it are uncertain; the CDR3 is the one TCRdb lists. This rearrangement joins TRBV6-1 to TRBJ1-1; the D call TRBD1 from the table was never checked on the DNA. The CDR3 numbers 9 amino acids, ends counted. CDR1 and CDR2 from the germline V gene are MNHNS and SASEGT. CDR3: CASRRTGFS.

The J gene is TRBJ1-5, the V gene TRBV9; no clear D gene. V was cut by 0 bases and J by 3 bases, with 7 bases left in between. This CDR3 contains 14 residues. Germline CDR1 and CDR2: SGDLS and YYNGEE. The CDR3 coding sequence is TGTGCCAGCAGCGTAGCCGAGGTCAATCAGCCCCAGCATTTT. This sequence encodes CASSVAEVNQPQHF. Full variable domain (remainder filled in from reference TRBV9 and TRBJ1-5): DSGVTQTPKHLITATGQRVTLRCSPRSGDLSVYWYQQSLDQGLQFLIQYYNGEERAKGNILERFSAQQFPDLHSELNLSSLELGDSALYFCASSVAEVNQPQHFGDGTRLSIL.

DNA of the CDR3: TGCAGTGCTGCGGACAGCCGAGAGCAGTACTTC. As protein: CSAADSREQYF. The J gene is TRBJ2-5, the V gene TRBV20-1; D is perhaps TRBD1 (6 bases). V was shortened by 5 bases and J by 11 bases, with 15 bases between the two germline ends. This CDR3 is built from 11 residues. Germline V gene lookup returns CDR1 DFQATT and CDR2 SNEGSKA (reference sequence).

The chain combines TRBV9 with TRBJ2-5; 7 bases are a match to TRBD1. The end of the DNA fits TRBJ2-7 better, so the J call may be wrong. CDR1 and CDR2 from the germline V gene are SGDLS and YYNGEE. This CDR3 is 15 amino acids long. The CDR3: CASSPTRDSPYEQYF. CDR3 in DNA: TGTGCCAGCAGCCCAACAAGGGACAGTCCCTACGAGCAGTACTTC.

The chain links TRBV19 to TRBJ2-5, with 7 bases aligning to TRBD2. The J call is in doubt because the DNA end fits TRBJ2-7 better. This CDR3 has 14 amino acids. Per the germline V gene, CDR1 is LNHDA and CDR2 is SQIVND (reference sequence). The CDR3 protein is CASSIVSGGYEQYF. Written as DNA, the CDR3 is TGTGCCAGTAGTATAGTCTCGGGAGGCTACGAGCAGTACTTC.

The chain is built from TRBV28 and TRBJ2-4, with 8 positions matching TRBD2. The junction had 13 bases not matched to a gene; V was cut back by 3 bases and J by 6 bases. Germline CDR1 is MDHEN and CDR2 is SYDVKM. The CDR3 sequence is 17 residues long. CDR3 amino acids: CASSLGLGGGLGNIQYF. Here the CDR3 DNA reads TGTGCCAGCAGTTTGGGTTTGGGTGGGGGACTAGGAAACATTCAGTACTTC.

The CDR3: CASSDGLAGPIRVGELFF. The CDR3 coding sequence is TGTGCCAGCAGTGACGGACTAGCGGGACCTATCCGTGTCGGGGAGCTGTTTTTT. The chain links TRBV2 to TRBJ2-2; 12 bases fit TRBD2. Unmatched junction bases numbered 12, after V lost 3 bases and J lost 7 bases. CDR1 and CDR2 (germline): SNHLY, FYNNEI. The CDR3 runs 18 residues.

The table lists this clone with a count of one. The CDR3 region is CASSLGQGGTGELFF. CDR3 coding DNA: TGTGCCAGTAGTCTCGGACAGGGTGGTACAGGGGAGCTGTTTTTT. The J gene is TRBJ2-2, the V gene TRBV19, with 8 nucleotides matching TRBD1. Germline V gives CDR1 LNHDA, CDR2 SQIVND (reference sequence). The junction had 10 bases not matched to a gene; V was cut back by 5 bases and J by 8 bases. This CDR3 is built from 15 residues. Full variable domain (outside the CDR3, taken from reference TRBV19 and TRBJ2-2): DGGITQSPKYLFRKEGQNVTLSCEQNLNHDAMYWYRQDPGQGLRLIYYSQIVNDFQKGDIAEGYSVSREKKESFPLTVTSAQKNPTAFYLCASSLGQGGTGELFFGEGSRLTVL.

The chain joins TRBV6-1 to TRBJ1-1, with D maybe TRBD1 (5 bases). CDR1 is MNHNS, CDR2 SASEGT, per germline. The CDR3 loop spans 11 amino acids. Trimming took off 8 bases at V and 2 bases at J, with 6 bases between the two ends. The CDR3 DNA reads TGTGCCAGCCGGGACAACACTGAAGCTTTCTTT. This translates into CASRDNTEAFF.

The rearrangement joins TRBV6-6 to TRBJ2-1, with a possible D match to TRBD2 (5 bases). The CDR3 totals 12 residues. Per germline, CDR1 MNHNY and CDR2 SVGAGI (reference sequence). Deletions cut 5 bases from V and 5 bases from J, with 7 bases between. CDR3 region: CASSGEHNEQFF. The CDR3 coding sequence is TGTGCCAGCAGTGGGGAGCACAATGAGCAGTTCTTC.

The chain combines TRBV18 with TRBJ1-1; D possibly corresponds to TRBD1 (5 bases). The CDR3 has 14 amino acids. Trimming took 2 bases from V and 4 from J, leaving 11 bases between them. Germline V CDR1 and CDR2: KGHSH, LQKENI. CDR3 in amino acids: CASSPVSRATEAFF. The CDR3, as DNA: TGTGCCAGCTCACCAGTCTCCAGGGCCACTGAAGCTTTCTTT.

V gene TRBV7-9 combines with J gene TRBJ1-2, with 7 bases fitting TRBD1. V was clipped by 3 bases and J by 4 bases; unmatched bases: 11. The CDR3 runs 16 residues. Germline V gene data show CDR1 as SEHNR and CDR2 as FQNEAQ (reference sequence). The CDR3 region has the DNA TGTGCCAGCAGCTTGTCGGGCACAGGGGCCCTCTATGGCTACACCTTC. This encodes CASSLSGTGALYGYTF.

This chain joins TRBV7-8 and TRBJ2-3, with 12 nucleotides matching TRBD2. The CDR3 consists of 17 residues. The V and J ends lost 3 bases and 0 bases, in that order; junction bases with no gene match: 4. Germline V lookup: CDR1 SGHVS, CDR2 FQNEAQ. The CDR3 loop reads CASSFRLAGESTDTQYF. CDR3 coding DNA: TGTGCCAGCAGCTTCCGACTAGCGGGAGAGAGCACAGATACGCAGTATTTT.

The V call is TRBV5-4, the J call TRBJ2-2; 8 nucleotides match TRBD1. Germline lookup yields CDR1 SGHNT and CDR2 YYREEE (reference sequence). The V segment lost 2 bases and the J segment 6 bases; nucleotides outside the gene matches: 6. The CDR3 is 15 amino acids. The DNA for the CDR3 is TGTGCCAGCAGCTTCTCAGGGGGCGAACCCGGGGAGCTGTTTTTT. Its protein is CASSFSGGEPGELFF. Using reference TRBV5-4 and TRBJ2-2 for the parts outside the CDR3, the full variable domain is ETGVTQSPTHLIKTRGQQVTLRCSSQSGHNTVSWYQQALGQGPQFIFQYYREEENGRGNFPPRFSGLQFPNYSSELNVNALELDDSALYLCASSFSGGEPGELFFGEGSRLTVL.

The chain links TRBV28 to TRBJ1-5; the D is unclear. Between the trimmed V and J ends, which lost 5 bases and 1 base, there was a span of 9 bases. This CDR3 is built from 14 residues. From germline, CDR1 is MDHEN and CDR2 SYDVKM. For the CDR3, the DNA is TGTGCCAGCAGTCACATTTCCAGCAATCAGCCCCAGCATTTT. Residues: CASSHISSNQPQHF.

The genes are TRBV29-1 and TRBJ2-1; D call uncertain. V was clipped by 3 bases and J by 8 bases, with 11 bases between them. CDR1 and CDR2 from the germline V gene are SQVTM and ANQGSEA. The CDR3 has 12 residues. The CDR3 here is CSVDKGNDEQFF. CDR3 coding DNA: TGCAGCGTTGATAAGGGAAACGATGAGCAGTTCTTC.

The V and J genes are TRBV25-1 and TRBJ2-2, with 9 bases identical to TRBD1. After removal of 6 bases from V and 4 bases from J, the junction contained 3 bases not matched to a gene. CDR1 is MGHDK, CDR2 SYGVNS, per germline. This CDR3 spans 14 amino acids. The CDR3 region has the DNA TGTGCCAGCAGCCAGACAGGGGGCACCGGGGAGCTGTTTTTT. Translation: CASSQTGGTGELFF.

The chain couples TRBV7-9 to TRBJ1-1, with D unresolved. This CDR3 contains 18 residues. The V and J ends lost 3 bases and 0 bases respectively, with 20 bases between them. From germline, CDR1 is SEHNR and CDR2 FQNEAQ (reference sequence). Here the CDR3 DNA reads TGTGCCAGCAGCTTGGACGAGCCGGGAGTCTTCATGAACACTGAAGCTTTCTTT. The encoded protein is CASSLDEPGVFMNTEAFF.